This TCR beta chain was identified during a study of blood T cell repertoires in COVID-19. Study in general: The analysed material was cDNA or gDNA that came from T cells, B-cell-depleted T cells, or PBMCs.

The table came from immunoSEQ multiplex PCR; TCRdb's copy has only in-frame clones and leaves some out. The sample holds fewer than 350,000 clones, just over 85% seen once. Germline lookup yields CDR1 LGHDT and CDR2 YNNKEL (reference sequence). V lost 6 bases, J lost 2 bases, and 20 bases lay in between. CDR3 length: 17 amino acids. Specimen: PBMCs or T cells enriched from blood (not recorded which). The sequence was collected from a woman in her thirties or forties with acute COVID-19. The chain uses TRBV3-1 (or the pseudogene TRBV3-2) and TRBJ1-3; D is perhaps TRBD1 (5 bases). The CDR3 DNA sequence: TGTGCCAGCAGACGATCCGACAGAGACTGGGCTGGAAACACCATATATTTT. Translating gives CASRRSDRDWAGNTIYF.